The subject of this entry is one TCR beta chain. What it binds is unknown. Clones were read by immunoSEQ multiplex PCR, and TCRdb kept only the in-frame ones, dropping some. The table has some 20,000 clones, 95% to 98% seen once; the top ten hold 0.15% to 0.2%. V lost 1 base, J lost 5 bases, and 12 bases lay in between. CDR1 SGHTA and CDR2 FQGNSA come from the germline V gene. This CDR3 is built from 15 residues. These data are taken from a study of T cells after posttransplantation cyclophosphamide. Findings of the study overall: Recipient CMV seropositivity and CMV reactivation strongly tracked TRB clonality. TRB overlap between skin or GI tissue T cells and blood was limited. Donor CD8+ memory clones often dominated recipient blood repertoires at later times.

The naive gate required viable CD3+CD4+ or CD3+CD8+ cells with CCR7+CD45RA+CD45RO-CD95-CD27+CD28+ phenotype. The sequence was obtained from a man between 35 and 55 years old in good health, CMV-negative, and a related stem cell transplant donor. The J gene is TRBJ2-1, the V gene TRBV7-2, with unresolved D. Sequencing was performed on naive CD4+ T cells sorted from PBMCs. In nucleotides, the CDR3 is TGTGCCAGCAGCTTAGGAGTGGTTGGGCACAATGAGCAGTTCTTC. Protein: CASSLGVVGHNEQFF.